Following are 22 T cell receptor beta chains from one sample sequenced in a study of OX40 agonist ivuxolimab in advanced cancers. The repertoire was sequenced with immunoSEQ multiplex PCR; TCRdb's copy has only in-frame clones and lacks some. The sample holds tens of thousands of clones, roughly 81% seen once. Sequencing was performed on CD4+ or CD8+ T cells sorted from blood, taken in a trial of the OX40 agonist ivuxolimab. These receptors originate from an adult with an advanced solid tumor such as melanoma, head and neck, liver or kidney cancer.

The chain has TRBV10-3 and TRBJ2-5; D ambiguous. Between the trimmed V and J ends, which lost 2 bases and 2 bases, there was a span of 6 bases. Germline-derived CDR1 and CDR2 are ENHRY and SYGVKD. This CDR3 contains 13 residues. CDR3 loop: CAISEGVQETQYF. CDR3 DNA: TGTGCCATCAGTGAGGGAGTTCAAGAGACCCAGTACTTC.

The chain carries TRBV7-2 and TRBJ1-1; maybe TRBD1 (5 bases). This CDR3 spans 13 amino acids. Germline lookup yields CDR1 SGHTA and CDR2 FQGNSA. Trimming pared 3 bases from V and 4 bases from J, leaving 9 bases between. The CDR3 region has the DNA TGTGCCAGCAGCTTCGGGGGTTCCACTGAAGCTTTCTTT. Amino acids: CASSFGGSTEAFF.

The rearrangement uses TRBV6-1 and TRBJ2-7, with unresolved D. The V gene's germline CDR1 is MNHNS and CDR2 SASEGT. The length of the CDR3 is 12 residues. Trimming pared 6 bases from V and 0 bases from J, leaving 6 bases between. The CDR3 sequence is CASSESSYEQYF. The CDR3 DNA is TGTGCCAGCAGCGAGAGCTCCTACGAGCAGTACTTC.

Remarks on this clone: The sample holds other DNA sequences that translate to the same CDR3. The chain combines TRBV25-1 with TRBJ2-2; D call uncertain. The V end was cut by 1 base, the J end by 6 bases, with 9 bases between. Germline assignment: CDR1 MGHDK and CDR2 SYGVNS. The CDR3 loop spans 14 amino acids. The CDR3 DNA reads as TGTGCCAGCAGTGAATTCGACCGAGCCGGGGAGCTGTTTTTT. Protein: CASSEFDRAGELFF.

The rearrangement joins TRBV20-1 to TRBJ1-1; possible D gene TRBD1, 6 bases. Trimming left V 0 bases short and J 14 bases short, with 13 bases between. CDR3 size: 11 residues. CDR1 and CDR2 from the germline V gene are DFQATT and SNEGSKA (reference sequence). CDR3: CSARDIRGTFF. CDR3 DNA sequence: TGCAGTGCTAGAGATATACGGGGGACATTCTTT.

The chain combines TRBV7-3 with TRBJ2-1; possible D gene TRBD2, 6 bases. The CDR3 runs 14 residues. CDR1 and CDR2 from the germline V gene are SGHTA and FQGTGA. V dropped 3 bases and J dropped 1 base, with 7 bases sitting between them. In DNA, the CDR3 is TGTGCCAGCAGCTTGGGGGGATCCTACAATGAGCAGTTCTTC. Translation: CASSLGGSYNEQFF.

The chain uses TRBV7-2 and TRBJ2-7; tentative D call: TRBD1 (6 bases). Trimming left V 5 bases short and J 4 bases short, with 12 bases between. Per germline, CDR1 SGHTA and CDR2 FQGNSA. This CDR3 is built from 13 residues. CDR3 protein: CASSTNREYEQYF. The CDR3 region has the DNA TGTGCCAGCAGCACCAACAGGGAATACGAGCAGTACTTC.

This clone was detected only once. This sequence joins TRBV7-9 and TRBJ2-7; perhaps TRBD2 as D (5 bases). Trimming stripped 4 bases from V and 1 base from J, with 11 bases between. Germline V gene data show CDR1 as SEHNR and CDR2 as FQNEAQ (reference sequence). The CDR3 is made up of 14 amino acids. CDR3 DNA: TGTGCCAGCAGCTCGAAGACTACTTCCTACGAGCAGTACTTC. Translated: CASSSKTTSYEQYF.

CDR3 DNA sequence: TGCGCCAGCAGCCGACGGAGCACAGATACGCAGTATTTT. It translates to CASSRRSTDTQYF. The rearrangement joins TRBV5-1 to TRBJ2-3; D is unclear. V was shortened by 4 bases and J by 0 bases, with 6 bases between the two germline ends. Germline CDR1 and CDR2: SGHRS and YFSETQ. The CDR3 contains 13 residues.

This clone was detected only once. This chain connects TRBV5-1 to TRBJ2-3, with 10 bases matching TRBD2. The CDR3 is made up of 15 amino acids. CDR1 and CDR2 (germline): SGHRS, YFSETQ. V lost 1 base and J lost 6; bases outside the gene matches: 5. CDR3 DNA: TGCGCCAGCAGCTTGCTAGCGGGAGAGGCGGATACGCAGTATTTT. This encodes CASSLLAGEADTQYF. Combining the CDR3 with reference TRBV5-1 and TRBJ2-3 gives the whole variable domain KAGVTQTPRYLIKTRGQQVTLSCSPISGHRSVSWYQQTPGQGLQFLFEYFSETQRNKGNFPGRFSGRQFSNSRSEMNVSTLELGDSALYLCASSLLAGEADTQYFGPGTRLTVL.

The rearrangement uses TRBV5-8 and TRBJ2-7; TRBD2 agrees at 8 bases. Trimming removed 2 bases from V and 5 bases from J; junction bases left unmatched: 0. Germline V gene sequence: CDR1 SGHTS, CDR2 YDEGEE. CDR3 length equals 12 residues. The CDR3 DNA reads TGTGCCAGCAGCTTCGGGGGGGACGAGCAGTACTTC. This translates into CASSFGGDEQYF.

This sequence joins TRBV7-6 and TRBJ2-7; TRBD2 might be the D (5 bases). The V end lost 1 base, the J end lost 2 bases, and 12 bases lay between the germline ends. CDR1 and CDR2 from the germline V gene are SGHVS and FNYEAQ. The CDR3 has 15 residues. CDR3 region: CASSLEGSVAYEQYF. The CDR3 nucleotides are TGTGCCAGCAGCTTAGAGGGTAGCGTGGCCTACGAGCAGTACTTC.

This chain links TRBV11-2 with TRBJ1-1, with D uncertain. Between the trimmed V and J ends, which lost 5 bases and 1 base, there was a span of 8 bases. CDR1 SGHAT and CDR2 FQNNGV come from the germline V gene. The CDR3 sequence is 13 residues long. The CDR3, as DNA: TGTGCCAGCAGCCTGAAAAGGAACACTGAAGCTTTCTTT. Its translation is CASSLKRNTEAFF.

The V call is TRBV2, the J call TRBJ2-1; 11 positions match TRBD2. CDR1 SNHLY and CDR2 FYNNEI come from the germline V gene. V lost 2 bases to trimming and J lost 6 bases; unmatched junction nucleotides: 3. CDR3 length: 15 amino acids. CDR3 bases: TGTGCCAGCAGTGAAAGGGGACTAGCGGCCAATGAGCAGTTCTTC. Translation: CASSERGLAANEQFF. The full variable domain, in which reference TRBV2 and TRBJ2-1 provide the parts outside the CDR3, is EPEVTQTPSHQVTQMGQEVILRCVPISNHLYFYWYRQILGQKVEFLVSFYNNEISEKSEIFDDQFSVERPDGSNFTLKIRSTKLEDSAMYFCASSERGLAANEQFFGPGTRLTVL.

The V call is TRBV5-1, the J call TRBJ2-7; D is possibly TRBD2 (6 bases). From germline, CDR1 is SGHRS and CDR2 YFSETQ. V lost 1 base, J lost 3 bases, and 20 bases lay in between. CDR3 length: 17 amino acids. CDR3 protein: CASSLSVAAVTFYEQYF. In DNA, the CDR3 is TGCGCCAGCAGCTTGAGCGTAGCGGCCGTAACCTTCTACGAGCAGTACTTC.

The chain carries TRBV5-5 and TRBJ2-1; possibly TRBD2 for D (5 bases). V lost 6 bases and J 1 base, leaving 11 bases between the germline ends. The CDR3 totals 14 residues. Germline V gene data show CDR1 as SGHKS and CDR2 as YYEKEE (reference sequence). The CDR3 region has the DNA TGTGCCAGCACCTGGGCGGGTTCCTACAATGAGCAGTTCTTC. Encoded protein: CASTWAGSYNEQFF. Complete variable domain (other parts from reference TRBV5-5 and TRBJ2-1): DAGVTQSPTHLIKTRGQQVTLRCSPISGHKSVSWYQQVLGQGPQFIFQYYEKEERGRGNFPDRFSARQFPNYSSELNVNALLLGDSALYLCASTWAGSYNEQFFGPGTRLTVL.

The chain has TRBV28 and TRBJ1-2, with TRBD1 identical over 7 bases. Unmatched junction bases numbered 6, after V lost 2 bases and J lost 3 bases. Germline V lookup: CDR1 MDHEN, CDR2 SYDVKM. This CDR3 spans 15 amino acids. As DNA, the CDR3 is TGTGCCAGCAGTTTACCAGGACAGGACCACTATGGCTACACCTTC. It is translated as CASSLPGQDHYGYTF.

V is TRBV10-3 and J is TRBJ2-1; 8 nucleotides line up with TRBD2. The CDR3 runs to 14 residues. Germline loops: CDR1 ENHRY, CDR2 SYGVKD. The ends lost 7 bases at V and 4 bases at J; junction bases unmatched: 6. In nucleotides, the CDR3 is TGTGCCATCAAATCAGCGGGAGATTACAATGAGCAGTTCTTC. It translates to CAIKSAGDYNEQFF.

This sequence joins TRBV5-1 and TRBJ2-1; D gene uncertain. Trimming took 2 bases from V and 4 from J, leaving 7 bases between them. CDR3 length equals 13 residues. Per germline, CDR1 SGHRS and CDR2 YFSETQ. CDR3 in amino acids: CASSFSLYNEQFF. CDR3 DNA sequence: TGCGCCAGCAGCTTTTCGCTTTACAATGAGCAGTTCTTC. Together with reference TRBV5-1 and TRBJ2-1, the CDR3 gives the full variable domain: KAGVTQTPRYLIKTRGQQVTLSCSPISGHRSVSWYQQTPGQGLQFLFEYFSETQRNKGNFPGRFSGRQFSNSRSEMNVSTLELGDSALYLCASSFSLYNEQFFGPGTRLTVL.

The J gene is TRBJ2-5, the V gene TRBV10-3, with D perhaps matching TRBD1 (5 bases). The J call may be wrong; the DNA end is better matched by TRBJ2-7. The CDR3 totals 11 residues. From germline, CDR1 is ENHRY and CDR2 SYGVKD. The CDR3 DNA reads TGTGCCATCAGACAGGCCTACGAGCAGTACTTC. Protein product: CAIRQAYEQYF.

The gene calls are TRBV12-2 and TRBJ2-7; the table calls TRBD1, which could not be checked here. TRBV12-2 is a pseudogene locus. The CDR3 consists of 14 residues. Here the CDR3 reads CASRVGTGVYEQYF. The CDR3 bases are TGTGCAAGTCGCGTGGGGACAGGGGTCTACGAGCAGTACTTC.

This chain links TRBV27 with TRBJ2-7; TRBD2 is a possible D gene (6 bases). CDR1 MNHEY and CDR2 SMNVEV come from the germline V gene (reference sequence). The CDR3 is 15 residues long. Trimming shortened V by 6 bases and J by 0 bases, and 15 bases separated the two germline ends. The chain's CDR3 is CASRNAGSSSYEQYF. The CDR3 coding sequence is TGTGCCAGCAGGAATGCGGGGTCGAGCTCCTACGAGCAGTACTTC.